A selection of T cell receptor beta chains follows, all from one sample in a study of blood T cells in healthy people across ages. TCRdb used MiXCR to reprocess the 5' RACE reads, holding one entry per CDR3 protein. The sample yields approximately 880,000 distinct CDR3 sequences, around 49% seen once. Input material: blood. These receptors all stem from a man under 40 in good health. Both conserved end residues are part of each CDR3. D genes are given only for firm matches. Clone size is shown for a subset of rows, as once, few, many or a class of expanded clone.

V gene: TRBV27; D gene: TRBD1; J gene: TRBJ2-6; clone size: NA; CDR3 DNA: TGTGCCAGCGGAGACAGGGGGAGTGCTGGGGCCAACGTCCTGACTTTC; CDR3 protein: CASGDRGSAGANVLTF
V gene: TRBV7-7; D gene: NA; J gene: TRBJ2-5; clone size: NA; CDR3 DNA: TGTGCTAGCAGCTTTGGCGCGGGGGAGACCCAGTACTTC; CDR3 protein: CASSFGAGETQYF
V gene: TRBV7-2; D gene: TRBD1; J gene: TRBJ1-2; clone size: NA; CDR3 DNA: TGTGCCAGCAGCCGTGGGACAGCAAACTATGGCTACACCTTC; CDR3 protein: CASSRGTANYGYTF
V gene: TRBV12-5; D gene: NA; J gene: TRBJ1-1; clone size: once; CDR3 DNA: TGTGCTAGTGGTTTTAGAACAGGGAACACTGAAGCTTTCTTT; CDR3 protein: CASGFRTGNTEAFF
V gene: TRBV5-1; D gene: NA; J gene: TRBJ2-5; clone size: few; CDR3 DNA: TGCGCCAGCAGCTTGGCCAAGGGGTGGACTCAAGAGACCCAGTACTTC; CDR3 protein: CASSLAKGWTQETQYF
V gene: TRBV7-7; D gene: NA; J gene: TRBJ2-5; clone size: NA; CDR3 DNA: TGTGCTAGCAGCTTAGGCCTGGGCTGCCAAGAGACCCAGTACTTC; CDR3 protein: CASSLGLGCQETQYF
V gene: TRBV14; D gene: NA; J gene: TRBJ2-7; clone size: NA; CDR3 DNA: TGTGCCAGCAGCCACTATAGCGGAGGGGCCTACGAGCAGTACTTC; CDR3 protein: CASSHYSGGAYEQYF
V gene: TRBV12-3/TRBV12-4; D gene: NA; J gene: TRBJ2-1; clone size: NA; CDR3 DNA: TGTGCCAGCACCCAGACGGACAGAAAATACAATGAGCAGTTCTTC; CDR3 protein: CASTQTDRKYNEQFF
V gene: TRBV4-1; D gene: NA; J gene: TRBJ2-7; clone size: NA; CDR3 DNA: TGCGCCAGCAGCCCCGAAAGCGCATCCTACGAGCAGTACTTC; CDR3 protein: CASSPESASYEQYF
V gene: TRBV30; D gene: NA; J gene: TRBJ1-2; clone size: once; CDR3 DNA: TGTGCCCGGCAACTTCGGGGGACTAACTATGGCTACACCTTC; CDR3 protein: CARQLRGTNYGYTF
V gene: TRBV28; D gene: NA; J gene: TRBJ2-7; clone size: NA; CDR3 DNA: TGTGCCAGCAGTTCCACGGCCAGGGTAGCCGAGCAGTACTTC; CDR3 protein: CASSSTARVAEQYF
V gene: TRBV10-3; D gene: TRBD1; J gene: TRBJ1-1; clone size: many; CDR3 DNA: TGTGCCATCAGTGAGCGGACAGGGAACACTGAAGCTTTCTTT; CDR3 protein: CAISERTGNTEAFF
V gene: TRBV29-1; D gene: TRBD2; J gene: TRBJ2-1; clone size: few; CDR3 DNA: TGCAGCGCGTCAGACGGGGGGGCCCGCATCAATGAGCAGTTCTTC; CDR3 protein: CSASDGGARINEQFF
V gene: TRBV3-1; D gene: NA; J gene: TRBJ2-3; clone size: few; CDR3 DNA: TGTGCCAGCAGCCAAGAGCGAAGACTCACTAGCACAGATACGCAGTATTTT; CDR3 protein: CASSQERRLTSTDTQYF
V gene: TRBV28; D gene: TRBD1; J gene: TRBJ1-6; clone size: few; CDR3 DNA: TGTGCCACCGTGAGGGACAGGGGTAATTCACCCCTCCACTTT; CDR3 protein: CATVRDRGNSPLHF
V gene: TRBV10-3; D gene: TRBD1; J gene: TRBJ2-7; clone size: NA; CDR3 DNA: TGTGCCATCAGTCTCCGGGACAGGGTATACGAGCAGTACTTC; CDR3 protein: CAISLRDRVYEQYF
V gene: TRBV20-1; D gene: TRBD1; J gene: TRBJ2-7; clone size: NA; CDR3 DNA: TGCAGTGCTAGAGATGTAGGACAGGTCTCCTGCGAGCAGTACTTC; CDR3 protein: CSARDVGQVSCEQYF
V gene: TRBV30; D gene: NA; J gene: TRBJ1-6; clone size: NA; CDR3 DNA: TGTGCCTGGAGAGCCCTGAGCTCCTATAATTCACCCCTCCACTTT; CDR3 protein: CAWRALSSYNSPLHF
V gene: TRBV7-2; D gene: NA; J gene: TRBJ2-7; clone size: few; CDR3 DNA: TGTGCCAGCAGCGGGACAAATTACGAGCAGTACTTC; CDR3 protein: CASSGTNYEQYF
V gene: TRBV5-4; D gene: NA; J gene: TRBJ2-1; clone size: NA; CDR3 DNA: TGTGCCAGCAGCCCGGGACAAAACTGGCATGAGCAGTTCTTC; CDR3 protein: CASSPGQNWHEQFF
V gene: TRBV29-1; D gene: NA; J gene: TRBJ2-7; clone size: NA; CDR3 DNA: TGCAGCGTTGAAGGGGCTCCGGGGCAATACGAGCAGTACTTC; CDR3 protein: CSVEGAPGQYEQYF
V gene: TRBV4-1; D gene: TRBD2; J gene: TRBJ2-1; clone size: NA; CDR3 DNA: TGCGCCAGCAGCCAAAATCTAGCGGGGGGCCCCTACAATGAGCAGTTCTTC; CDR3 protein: CASSQNLAGGPYNEQFF
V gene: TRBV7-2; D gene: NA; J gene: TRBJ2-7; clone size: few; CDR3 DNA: TGTGCCAGCAGCTGGGGGGCCGGGTTCGAGCAGTACTTC; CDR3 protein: CASSWGAGFEQYF
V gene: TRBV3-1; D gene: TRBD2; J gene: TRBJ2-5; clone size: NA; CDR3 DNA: TGTGCCAGCAGCCAAGCCAGCGGGGGGGCGAAGGAGCAGTACTTC; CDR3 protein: CASSQASGGAKEQYF
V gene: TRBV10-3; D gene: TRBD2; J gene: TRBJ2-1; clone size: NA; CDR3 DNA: TGTGCCATCAGTGAGCAACTAGCGGGGGGCTACAATGAGCAGTTCTTC; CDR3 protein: CAISEQLAGGYNEQFF
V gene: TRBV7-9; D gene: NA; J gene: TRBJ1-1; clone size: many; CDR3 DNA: TGTGCCAGCAGCTTAGAGGGGGGTCGGGCTGAAGCTTTCTTT; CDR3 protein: CASSLEGGRAEAFF
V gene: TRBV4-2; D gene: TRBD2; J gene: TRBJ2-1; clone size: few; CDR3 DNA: TGTGCCAGCAGCCAGCGAACTAGCGGGAAGTACAATGAGCAGTTCTTC; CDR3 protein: CASSQRTSGKYNEQFF
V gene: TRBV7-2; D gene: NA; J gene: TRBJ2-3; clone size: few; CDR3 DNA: TGTGCCAGCAGCATAGACCGAACCGGTACGCAGTATTTT; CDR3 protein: CASSIDRTGTQYF
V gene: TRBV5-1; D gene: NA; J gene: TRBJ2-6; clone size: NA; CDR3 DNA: TGCGCCAGCGCGGGGTCTTCTGGGGCCAACGTCCTGACTTTC; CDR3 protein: CASAGSSGANVLTF
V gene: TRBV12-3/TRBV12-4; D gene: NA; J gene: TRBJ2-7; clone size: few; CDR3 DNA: TGTGCCAGCATATTGCCGCAGTCTACCTACGAGCAGTACTTC; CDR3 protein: CASILPQSTYEQYF
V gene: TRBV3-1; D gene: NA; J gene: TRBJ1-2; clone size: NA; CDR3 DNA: TGTGCCAGCAACCAGGTTGGCTATGGCTACACCTTC; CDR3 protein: CASNQVGYGYTF
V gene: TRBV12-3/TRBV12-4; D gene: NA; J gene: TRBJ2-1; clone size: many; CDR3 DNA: TGTGCCACCATGATCAGGGCCCGTAGCTCCTACAATGAGCAGTTCTTC; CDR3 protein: CATMIRARSSYNEQFF
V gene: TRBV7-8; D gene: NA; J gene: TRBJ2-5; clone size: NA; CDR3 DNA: TGTGCCAGCAGCGAGATAGCGAAGGTTGAGACCCAGTACTTC; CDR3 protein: CASSEIAKVETQYF
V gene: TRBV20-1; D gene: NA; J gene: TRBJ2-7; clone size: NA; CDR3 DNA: TGCAGTGCTAGAACGAGCAACGGGGCCCACGAGCAGTACTTC; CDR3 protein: CSARTSNGAHEQYF
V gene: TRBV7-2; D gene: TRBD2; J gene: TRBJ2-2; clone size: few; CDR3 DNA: TGTGCCACCCCGGGGGGGGTCGGGAACACCGGGGAGCTGTTTTTT; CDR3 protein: CATPGGVGNTGELFF
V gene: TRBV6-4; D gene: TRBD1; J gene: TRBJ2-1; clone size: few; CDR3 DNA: TGTGCCAGCAGTAGGACAGGGGAGAATGAGCAGTTCTTC; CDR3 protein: CASSRTGENEQFF
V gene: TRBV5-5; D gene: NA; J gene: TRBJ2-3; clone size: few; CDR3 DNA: TGTGCCAGCACCCGCGGGACGGCCCTTAGCACAGATACGCAGTATTTT; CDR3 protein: CASTRGTALSTDTQYF
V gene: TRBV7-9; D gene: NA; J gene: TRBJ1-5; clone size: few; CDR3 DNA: TGTGCCAGCAGCTTAGGGTCTAGTCAGCCCCAGCATTTT; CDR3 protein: CASSLGSSQPQHF
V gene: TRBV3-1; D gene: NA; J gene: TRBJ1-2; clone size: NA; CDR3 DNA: TGTGCCAGCAGCCAAGAGGCGACCGTTGACGGACCTAACTATGGCTACACCTTC; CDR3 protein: CASSQEATVDGPNYGYTF
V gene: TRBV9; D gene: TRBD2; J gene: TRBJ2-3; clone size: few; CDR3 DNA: TGTGCCAGCAGCGACGGGATTCTAGCGGGGGGGAGCACAGATACGCAGTATTTT; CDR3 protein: CASSDGILAGGSTDTQYF
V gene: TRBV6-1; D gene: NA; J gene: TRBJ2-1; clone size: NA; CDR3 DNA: TGTGCCAGCAGACCAGCCCGGACTCCCCCAGAATCGGGTGAGCAGTTCTTC; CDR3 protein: CASRPARTPPESGEQFF
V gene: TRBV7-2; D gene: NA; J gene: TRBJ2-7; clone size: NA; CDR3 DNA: TGTGCCACGCGACGGGCAGGGGATCCCTACGAGCAGTACTTC; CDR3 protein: CATRRAGDPYEQYF
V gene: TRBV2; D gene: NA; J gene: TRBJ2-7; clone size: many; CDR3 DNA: TGTGCCAGCGGGACTGGCCTCAACGAGCAGTACTTC; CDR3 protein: CASGTGLNEQYF
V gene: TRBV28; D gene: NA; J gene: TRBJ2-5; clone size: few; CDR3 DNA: TGTGCCAGCACCATTGGGGGCTGGGAGACCCAGTACTTC; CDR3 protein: CASTIGGWETQYF
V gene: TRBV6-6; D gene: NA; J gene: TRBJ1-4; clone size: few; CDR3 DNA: TGTGCCAGCAGTCTAGACACTAATGAAAAACTGTTTTTT; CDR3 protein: CASSLDTNEKLFF
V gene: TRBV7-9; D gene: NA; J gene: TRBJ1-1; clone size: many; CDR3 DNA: TGTGCCAGCAGCGCCCAGGGGTTCGGAACTGAAGCTTTCTTT; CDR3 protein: CASSAQGFGTEAFF
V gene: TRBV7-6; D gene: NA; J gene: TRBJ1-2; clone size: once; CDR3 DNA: TGTGCCAGCAGCTTAGCTAAAGGTTCGGGTGGCTACACCTTC; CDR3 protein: CASSLAKGSGGYTF
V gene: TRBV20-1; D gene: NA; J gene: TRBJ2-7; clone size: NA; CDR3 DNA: TGCAGTGCTAGAGATTCGGCCAGGGTCTACGAGCAGTACTTC; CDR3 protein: CSARDSARVYEQYF
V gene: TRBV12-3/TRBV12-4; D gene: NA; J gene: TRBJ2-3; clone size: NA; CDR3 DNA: TGTGCCAGCAGCCCGAGCGTAAGCGCAGATACGCAGTATTTT; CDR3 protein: CASSPSVSADTQYF
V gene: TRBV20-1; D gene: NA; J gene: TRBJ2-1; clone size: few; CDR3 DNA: TGCAGTGCTAGAGGGGGGAATGAGCAGTTCTTC; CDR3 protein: CSARGGNEQFF
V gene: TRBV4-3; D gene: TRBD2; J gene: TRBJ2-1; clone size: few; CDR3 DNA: TGCGCCAGCAGCCAAGGCCCGCTGCGCGGGGGGAGCAATGAGCAGTTCTTC; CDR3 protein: CASSQGPLRGGSNEQFF
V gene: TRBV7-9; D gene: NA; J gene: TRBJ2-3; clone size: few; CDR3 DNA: TGTGCCAGCAGCAACCTTCGTGCGGGTAGCACAGATACGCAGTATTTT; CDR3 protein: CASSNLRAGSTDTQYF
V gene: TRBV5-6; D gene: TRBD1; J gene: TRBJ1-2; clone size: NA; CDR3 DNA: TGTGCCAGCAGCCCTACAGGGGGCGAAGACTACACCTTC; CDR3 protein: CASSPTGGEDYTF
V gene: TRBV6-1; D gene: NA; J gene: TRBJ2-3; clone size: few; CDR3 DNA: TGTGCCAGCAGTACCCACAGGAACACAGATACGCAGTATTTT; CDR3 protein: CASSTHRNTDTQYF